This passage covers 19 T cell receptor beta chains from one sample sequenced in a study of blood T cells in healthy people across ages. The authors ran a second PCR of about 6 to 12 cycles using a sample-barcoded 5' primer and a J-beta primer mix. Via MiXCR, TCRdb re-called the 5' RACE reads, giving one row per CDR3 protein. The table shows 1.5 million or so distinct CDR3 sequences, with 40% to 45% occurring only once. Sequencing was carried out using blood. These receptors all stem from a young woman in good health.

CDR3 in amino acids: CASTWDRESVQPQHF. CDR3 sequence (DNA): TGTGCCAGCACCTGGGACAGGGAGTCCGTTCAGCCCCAGCATTTT. V usage is TRBV7-9 and J usage is TRBJ1-5, with 9 bases that match TRBD1. Per the germline V gene, CDR1 is SEHNR and CDR2 is FQNEAQ (reference sequence). This CDR3 has 15 residues. V lost 7 bases to trimming and J lost 6 bases; unmatched junction nucleotides: 10. Looking up the rest from reference TRBV7-9 and TRBJ1-5 gives the full variable domain: DTGVSQNPRHKITKRGQNVTFRCDPISEHNRLYWYRQTLGQGPEFLTYFQNEAQLEKSRLLSDRFSAERPKGSFSTLEIQRTEQGDSAMYLCASTWDRESVQPQHFGDGTRLSIL.

This clonotype turned up a few times. The J gene is TRBJ2-7, the V gene TRBV4-1, with 9 bases identical to TRBD2. Per germline, CDR1 MGHRA and CDR2 YSYEKL. The V gene end was trimmed by 3 bases and the J gene end by 0 bases; junction bases not matched to a gene: 9. The CDR3 runs 17 residues. CDR3 sequence (DNA): TGCGCCAGCAGCCAGAGGGCTAGCGGGGCTTACTCCTACGAGCAGTACTTC. Protein sequence: CASSQRASGAYSYEQYF.

This clonotype was seen a few times. The CDR3: CAWSGLAGNEQFF. The CDR3 DNA is TGTGCCTGGAGTGGACTAGCGGGAAATGAGCAGTTCTTC. This chain connects TRBV30 to TRBJ2-1; 11 bases map to TRBD2. Losses at the gene ends were 1 base for V and 7 bases for J; bases not matched to a gene: 0. The CDR3 is 13 residues long. Germline V gives CDR1 GTSNPN, CDR2 SVGIG (reference sequence). The full variable domain, rest sourced from reference TRBV30 and TRBJ2-1, is SQTIHQWPATLVQPVGSPLSLECTVEGTSNPNLYWYRQAAGRGLQLLFYSVGIGQISSEVPQNLSASRPQDRQFILSSKKLLLSDSGFYLCAWSGLAGNEQFFGPGTRLTVL.

The sample holds a few counts of this clonotype. The chain is built from TRBV20-1 and TRBJ1-6; no reliable D call. CDR3 length: 13 residues. The V and J ends lost 1 base and 10 bases respectively, with 11 bases between them. Germline CDR1 and CDR2: DFQATT and SNEGSKA (reference sequence). The CDR3 protein is CSARVEVGSPLHF. The DNA of the CDR3 is TGCAGTGCTAGAGTTGAGGTTGGCTCACCCCTCCACTTT.

J is TRBJ2-3 and V is TRBV20-1; 8 positions match TRBD2. The length of the CDR3 is 14 residues. The germline gives CDR1 DFQATT, CDR2 SNEGSKA (reference sequence). With V trimmed by 4 bases and J by 11 bases, 14 bases remained unmatched. The chain's CDR3 is CSAMLRGRSWVQYF. CDR3 DNA sequence: TGCAGTGCTATGCTCCGCGGGAGGAGTTGGGTGCAGTATTTT.

V and J are TRBV18 and TRBJ1-2; D call uncertain. V dropped 5 bases and J dropped 4 bases, with 17 bases sitting between them. CDR1 KGHSH and CDR2 LQKENI come from the germline V gene. CDR3 length: 15 amino acids. The chain's CDR3 is CASSSDPPPSYGYTF. CDR3 nucleotides: TGTGCCAGCTCATCGGACCCTCCTCCTAGCTATGGCTACACCTTC.

The chain employs TRBV11-1 and TRBJ2-1, with 15 nucleotides matching TRBD2. V was clipped by 2 bases and J by 6 bases; unmatched bases: 17. From germline, CDR1 is SGHAT and CDR2 FQDESV (reference sequence). The CDR3 is 21 residues long. CDR3 nucleotides: TGTGCCAGCAGCTTACCGAACCCCGACAGGACTAGCGGGAGGGTTGGCAATGAGCAGTTCTTC. Translated: CASSLPNPDRTSGRVGNEQFF.

The rearrangement joins TRBV4-3 to TRBJ2-7; 8 bases line up with TRBD2. J was trimmed by 5 bases and V by 0 bases; bases with no gene match: 6. Germline V gene sequence: CDR1 LGHNA, CDR2 YSLEER. This CDR3 has 15 residues. The CDR3 sequence is CASSQEGGGPDEQYF. In DNA, the CDR3 is TGCGCCAGCAGCCAAGAAGGCGGGGGGCCCGACGAGCAGTACTTC.

In its sample, this clonotype was seen a few times. V and J are TRBV30 and TRBJ2-3; maybe TRBD1 (6 bases). The CDR3 runs 13 residues. The germline CDR1 and CDR2 sequences are GTSNPN and SVGIG (reference sequence). With 7 bases removed from V and 0 bases from J, the gap between germline ends came to 11 bases. The CDR3 loop reads CAYHRASTDTQYF. The DNA of the CDR3 is TGTGCCTACCACAGGGCCAGCACAGATACGCAGTATTTT.

This clonotype was detected only once. The gene calls are TRBV29-1 and TRBJ2-5; 8 bases agree with TRBD2. V gave up 4 bases and J gave up 11 bases; unmatched junction bases: 15. The CDR3 extends over 14 amino acids. Germline V gene data show CDR1 as SQVTM and CDR2 as ANQGSEA. The CDR3 DNA reads TGCAGCGTTGGGCGGGGGGACCCTTCGGGTGAGCAGTACTTC. This codes for CSVGRGDPSGEQYF.

This clonotype was seen a handful of times. The rearrangement links TRBV5-1 to TRBJ2-5; 7 bases are a match to TRBD2. The J call may be in error: the DNA end matches TRBJ2-7 better. The CDR3 extends over 14 amino acids. CDR1 is SGHRS and CDR2 is YFSETQ in the germline V gene. CDR3 sequence: CASSLAAGDHEQYF. The CDR3, as DNA: TGCGCCAGCAGCTTGGCTGCGGGAGACCACGAGCAGTACTTC.

This chain uses TRBV7-2 with TRBJ2-5; D remains ambiguous. Germline lookup yields CDR1 SGHTA and CDR2 FQGNSA. The CDR3 is 13 residues long. Trimming pared 2 bases from V and 11 bases from J, leaving 15 bases between. This chain's CDR3 is CASSLYAAREQYF. For the CDR3, the DNA is TGTGCCAGCAGCTTATACGCGGCACGTGAGCAGTACTTC.

This clonotype was seen only a few times. This chain joins TRBV4-3 and TRBJ1-6; D unresolved. The germline V and J ends were trimmed by 0 bases and 10 bases, with 13 bases remaining between them. CDR1 is LGHNA and CDR2 is YSLEER in the germline V gene. The CDR3 length is 15 residues. The CDR3 sequence is CASSQDEWSRSPLHF. Written as DNA, the CDR3 is TGCGCCAGCAGCCAAGATGAATGGTCGCGATCACCCCTCCACTTT.

J is TRBJ1-1 and V is TRBV12-3 or TRBV12-4; possible D gene TRBD1, 5 bases. Deletions cut 6 bases from V and 1 base from J, with 12 bases between. The CDR3 has 14 residues. The CDR3 here is CASSPGQENTEAFF. The CDR3 bases are TGTGCCAGCAGCCCAGGACAAGAGAACACTGAAGCTTTCTTT.

This clonotype was found a few times. This chain connects TRBV7-9 to TRBJ2-7; no clear D. This CDR3 is built from 13 residues. Trimming pared 0 bases from V and 3 bases from J, leaving 6 bases between. Germline CDR1 and CDR2: SEHNR and FQNEAQ (reference sequence). The CDR3 DNA follows: TGTGCCAGCAGCTTAGCCCGATACTACGAGCAGTACTTC. It is translated as CASSLARYYEQYF.

This clonotype has a handful of counts. The CDR3 loop reads CASSLYDSTNEKLFF. As DNA, the CDR3 is TGTGCCAGCAGCCTCTACGATTCAACTAATGAAAAACTGTTTTTT. The chain combines TRBV9 with TRBJ1-4, with D unresolved. CDR1 is SGDLS and CDR2 is YYNGEE in the germline V gene. Trimming shortened V by 4 bases and J by 0 bases, and 10 bases separated the two germline ends. This CDR3 comprises 15 residues.

This clonotype was detected only a few times. J is TRBJ2-3 and V is TRBV5-1, with D perhaps matching TRBD2 (5 bases). CDR1 SGHRS and CDR2 YFSETQ come from the germline V gene. This CDR3 spans 16 amino acids. V was pared by 0 bases and J by 5 bases, with 16 bases between. CDR3 amino acids: CASSLAENGVVDTQYF. CDR3 DNA sequence: TGCGCCAGCAGCTTGGCCGAGAACGGGGTGGTAGATACGCAGTATTTT.

The rearrangement links TRBV3-1 to TRBJ2-3, with D hard to call. The CDR3 consists of 14 residues. Looked up from germline, CDR1 is LGHDT and CDR2 is YNNKEL (reference sequence). The V end was cut by 7 bases, the J end by 3 bases, with 14 bases between. CDR3 nucleotides: TGTGCCAGCACCGACTCTTTTCCAACAGATACGCAGTATTTT. Translating gives CASTDSFPTDTQYF.

This clonotype was observed a handful of times. The V and J genes are TRBV29-1 and TRBJ1-1; D is perhaps TRBD1 (6 bases). Germline V CDR1 and CDR2: SQVTM, ANQGSEA. The length of the CDR3 is 14 residues. V lost 6 bases to trimming and J lost 4 bases, with 18 bases between them. The CDR3 DNA follows: TGCAGCGTAGTTAAACAGGGCAAGGGCACTGAAGCTTTCTTT. It yields the protein CSVVKQGKGTEAFF.